The rows below give T cell receptor beta chains drawn from one sample of a study of OX40 agonist ivuxolimab in advanced cancers. This table comes from immunoSEQ multiplex PCR, and its TCRdb copy is limited to in-frame clones, with some not included. The table lists approximately 57,000 clones, approximately 78% of them singletons, with over 0.7% in the top ten. Here the sequenced sample was CD4+ or CD8+ T cells sorted from blood, taken in a trial of the OX40 agonist ivuxolimab. The receptors were sampled from an adult with an advanced solid tumor such as melanoma, head and neck, liver or kidney cancer. CDR3s include the opening cysteine and the closing phenylalanine or tryptophan.

J gene,V gene,CDR3 protein
TRBJ1-2,TRBV28,CASSSLRGRQLYGYTF
TRBJ2-3,TRBV5-1,CASSLVEQADTQYF
TRBJ1-1,TRBV4-1,CASSQLTKNTEAFF
TRBJ1-1,TRBV11-2,CASSQNGLVSEAFF
TRBJ2-7,TRBV7-2,CASSLDWTKRVYEQYF
TRBJ1-4,TRBV27,CASSQYRAEKLFF
TRBJ2-2,TRBV5-1,CASSLTVANTGELFF
TRBJ2-1,TRBV11-2,CASSLDFGQHNEQFF
TRBJ2-5,TRBV14,CASSQTVAGETQYF
TRBJ1-2,TRBV5-4,CASSLAGGINYGYTF
TRBJ1-2,TRBV5-8,CASSYDRGLGYTF
TRBJ1-6,TRBV7-3,CASSPGGREWGSPLHF
TRBJ1-6,TRBV27,CASSKPEGQGVNSPLHF